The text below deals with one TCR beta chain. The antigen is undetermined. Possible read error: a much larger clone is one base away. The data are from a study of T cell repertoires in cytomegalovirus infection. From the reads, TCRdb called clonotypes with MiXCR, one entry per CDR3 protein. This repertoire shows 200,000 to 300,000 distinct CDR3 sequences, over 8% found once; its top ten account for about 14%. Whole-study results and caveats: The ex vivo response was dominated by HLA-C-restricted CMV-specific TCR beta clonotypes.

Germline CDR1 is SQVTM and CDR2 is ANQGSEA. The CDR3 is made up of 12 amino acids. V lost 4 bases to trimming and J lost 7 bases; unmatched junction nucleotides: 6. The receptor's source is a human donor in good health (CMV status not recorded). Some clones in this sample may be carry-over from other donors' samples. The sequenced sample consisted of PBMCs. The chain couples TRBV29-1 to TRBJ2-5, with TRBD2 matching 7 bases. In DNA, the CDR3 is TGCAGCGTTGGAGCGGGAATGGTGACCCAGTACTTC. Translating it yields CSVGAGMVTQYF.